One and the same sample provided the 17 T cell receptor beta chains below, sequenced in a study of OX40 agonist ivuxolimab in advanced cancers. The data were produced by immunoSEQ multiplex PCR, yet TCRdb's version contains in-frame clones alone and is incomplete. This sample has tens of thousands of clones, with more than 70% found just once. The material sequenced was CD4+ or CD8+ T cells sorted from blood, taken in a trial of the OX40 agonist ivuxolimab. The origin of the receptors is an adult with an advanced solid tumor such as melanoma, head and neck, liver or kidney cancer.

The CDR3 region has the DNA TGCGCCAGCAGCTTACACGGGGCAGGCGACGAGCAGTACTTC. This gives the protein CASSLHGAGDEQYF. The V call is TRBV5-1, the J call TRBJ2-7; D assignment may be TRBD1 or TRBD2 (5 bases each). This CDR3 contains 14 residues. The germline CDR1 and CDR2 sequences are SGHRS and YFSETQ. Trimming cost V 2 bases and J 5 bases, with 14 bases left between them.

The rearrangement uses TRBV10-3 and TRBJ1-2; tentative D call: TRBD1 (5 bases). This CDR3 is 13 amino acids long. Looked up from germline, CDR1 is ENHRY and CDR2 is SYGVKD. With 7 bases removed from V and 3 bases from J, the gap between germline ends came to 12 bases. The CDR3 region is CAITGRDDYGYTF. As DNA, the CDR3 is TGTGCCATCACGGGACGGGACGACTATGGCTACACCTTC.

This sequence joins TRBV6-5 and TRBJ2-7; TRBD1 or TRBD2 may be the D gene (7 bases each). The CDR3 sequence is 14 residues long. Germline V gene data show CDR1 as MNHEY and CDR2 as SVGAGI. The V end was cut by 6 bases, the J end by 6 bases, with 18 bases between. CDR3 DNA sequence: TGTGCCAGCAGCTCTACAGGGGAGGGTGGCGAGCAGTACTTC. It encodes CASSSTGEGGEQYF.

The V call is TRBV7-2, the J call TRBJ1-2; D unresolved. V lost 6 bases to trimming and J lost 4 bases, with 15 bases between them. Germline loops: CDR1 SGHTA, CDR2 FQGNSA. CDR3 length: 14 amino acids. Here the CDR3 reads CASRPVDLLYGYTF. The CDR3 DNA reads TGTGCCAGCAGGCCAGTGGACCTTCTCTATGGCTACACCTTC.

The V gene is TRBV5-1, the J gene TRBJ2-1; 8 bases match TRBD2. The trim removed 4 bases at V and 8 bases at J, leaving 8 bases unmatched. CDR1 SGHRS and CDR2 YFSETQ come from the germline V gene. The CDR3 extends over 14 amino acids. For the CDR3, the DNA is TGCGCCAGCAGCCGGGCGGGGGGTACCGATGAGCAGTTCTTC. Translating gives CASSRAGGTDEQFF. Full variable domain (outside the CDR3, taken from reference TRBV5-1 and TRBJ2-1): KAGVTQTPRYLIKTRGQQVTLSCSPISGHRSVSWYQQTPGQGLQFLFEYFSETQRNKGNFPGRFSGRQFSNSRSEMNVSTLELGDSALYLCASSRAGGTDEQFFGPGTRLTVL.

The rearrangement links TRBV7-9 to TRBJ1-4, with D possibly matching TRBD1 (5 bases). V lost 2 bases to trimming and J lost 0 bases, with 10 bases between them. This CDR3 region has 16 residues. Per the germline V gene, CDR1 is SEHNR and CDR2 is FQNEAQ (reference sequence). CDR3: CASSLTGVATNEKLFF. The CDR3, as DNA: TGTGCCAGCAGCTTAACAGGAGTTGCAACTAATGAAAAACTGTTTTTT.

This chain uses TRBV7-2 with TRBJ2-7; unclear D gene. Gene TRBJ2-1 matches the end of the DNA better, so the J call may be wrong. The CDR3 sequence is 11 residues long. Germline V gene sequence: CDR1 SGHTA, CDR2 FQGNSA. The CDR3 here is CASSYSYEQFF. CDR3 bases: TGTGCCAGCAGCTATTCCTACGAGCAGTTCTTC.

This sequence joins TRBV28 and TRBJ2-7, with D perhaps TRBD1 or TRBD2 (5 bases each). The CDR3 has 15 residues. Germline lookup yields CDR1 MDHEN and CDR2 SYDVKM. V shed 3 bases and J shed 2 bases, with 14 bases lying between them. The CDR3: CASSFRGVRTYEQYF. The CDR3 nucleotides read TGTGCCAGCAGTTTTCGGGGCGTTCGGACCTACGAGCAGTACTTC.

This clone is categorized as medium-sized. The chain links TRBV27 to TRBJ2-2, with D perhaps assigned TRBD1 or TRBD2 (5 bases each). CDR3 length: 16 amino acids. The V and J ends lost 0 bases and 2 bases respectively, with 10 bases between them. CDR1 is MNHEY, CDR2 SMNVEV, per germline (reference sequence). The CDR3 protein is CASSLSGGVNTGELFF. CDR3 coding DNA: TGTGCCAGCAGTTTATCTGGGGGAGTTAACACCGGGGAGCTGTTTTTT.

The chain has TRBV19 and TRBJ2-7; no reliable D call. The CDR3 has 15 residues. Germline loops: CDR1 LNHDA, CDR2 SQIVND (reference sequence). The V end was cut by 3 bases, the J end by 2 bases, with 14 bases between. CDR3 nucleotide sequence: TGTGCCAGTAGTATCTCATCTCCGAGTGCCTACGAGCAGTACTTC. Translating gives CASSISSPSAYEQYF.

The chain's CDR3 is CASSPPPEAFF. In nucleotides, the CDR3 is TGTGCCAGCAGCCCTCCCCCTGAAGCTTTCTTT. V usage is TRBV7-2 and J usage is TRBJ1-1; no firm D call. V lost 5 bases and J lost 6, with 7 bases in between. This CDR3 region has 11 residues. Germline V gives CDR1 SGHTA, CDR2 FQGNSA.

V is TRBV9 and J is TRBJ2-7; TRBD2 matches at 10 bases. The V segment lost 4 bases and the J segment 2 bases; nucleotides outside the gene matches: 6. The CDR3 consists of 15 residues. Germline-derived CDR1 and CDR2 are SGDLS and YYNGEE. As DNA, the CDR3 is TGTGCCAGCAGCCCCACCGGGACTAGCGCCTACGAGCAGTACTTC. This codes for CASSPTGTSAYEQYF.

This chain connects TRBV28 to TRBJ2-3; possibly TRBD1 for D (5 bases). The CDR3 totals 14 residues. V lost 5 bases and J 1 base, leaving 10 bases between the germline ends. In germline, CDR1 is MDHEN, CDR2 SYDVKM. DNA for the CDR3: TGTGCCAGCAGTAGGGGTCGGGGCACAGATACGCAGTATTTT. Protein product: CASSRGRGTDTQYF.

The rearrangement links TRBV9 to TRBJ2-3; D remains ambiguous. CDR3 length equals 13 residues. From germline, CDR1 is SGDLS and CDR2 YYNGEE. The ends were cut back, 0 bases at V and 7 bases at J, with 9 bases in the middle. The CDR3 reads CASSVETPNTQYF. The CDR3 region has the DNA TGTGCCAGCAGCGTAGAGACGCCCAATACGCAGTATTTT.

The chain recombines TRBV5-6 with TRBJ2-7; 8 nucleotides align to TRBD1. Germline trimming cut 3 bases from V and 2 bases from J; bases unmatched to any gene: 7. CDR3 length: 15 residues. Germline values: CDR1 SGHDT, CDR2 YYEEEE. The CDR3 is CASSSRQGIPYEQYF. The CDR3 nucleotides read TGTGCCAGCAGCTCACGACAGGGGATACCCTACGAGCAGTACTTC.

The chain is built from TRBV7-6 and TRBJ1-5; D may be TRBD1 (5 bases). The CDR3 totals 14 residues. Between the trimmed V and J ends, which lost 1 base and 6 bases, there was a span of 10 bases. Germline CDR1 is SGHVS and CDR2 is FNYEAQ. CDR3 region: CASSLGGAVQPQHF. The CDR3 coding sequence is TGTGCCAGCAGCTTAGGTGGGGCGGTTCAGCCCCAGCATTTT.

The V and J genes are TRBV9 and TRBJ2-5, with 12 bases fitting TRBD2. The CDR3 spans 15 residues. Trimming took 4 bases from V and 5 from J; bases not matched to a gene: 6. Germline V gene data show CDR1 as SGDLS and CDR2 as YYNGEE. CDR3: CASSYAGTSGETQYF. In DNA form, the CDR3 reads TGTGCCAGCAGCTACGCAGGGACTAGCGGGGAGACCCAGTACTTC.